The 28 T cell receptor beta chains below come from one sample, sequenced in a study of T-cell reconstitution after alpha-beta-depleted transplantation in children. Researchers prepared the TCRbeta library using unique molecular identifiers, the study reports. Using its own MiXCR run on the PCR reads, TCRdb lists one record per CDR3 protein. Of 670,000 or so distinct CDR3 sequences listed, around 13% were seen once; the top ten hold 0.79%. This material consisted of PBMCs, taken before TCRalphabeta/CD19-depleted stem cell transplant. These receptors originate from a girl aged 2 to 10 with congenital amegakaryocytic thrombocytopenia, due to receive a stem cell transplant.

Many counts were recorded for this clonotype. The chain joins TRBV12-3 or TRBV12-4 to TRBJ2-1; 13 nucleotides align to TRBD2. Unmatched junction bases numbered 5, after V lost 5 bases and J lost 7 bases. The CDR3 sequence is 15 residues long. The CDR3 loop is CASSPWTSGRNEQFF. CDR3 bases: TGTGCCAGCAGTCCTTGGACTAGCGGGAGAAATGAGCAGTTCTTC.

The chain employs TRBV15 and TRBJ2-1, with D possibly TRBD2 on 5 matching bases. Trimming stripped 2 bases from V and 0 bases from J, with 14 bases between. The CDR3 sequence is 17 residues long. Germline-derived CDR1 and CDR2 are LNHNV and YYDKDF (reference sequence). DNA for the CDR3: TGTGCCACCAGCAGACCGTCGCGAGGGAGCTCCTACAATGAGCAGTTCTTC. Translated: CATSRPSRGSSYNEQFF.

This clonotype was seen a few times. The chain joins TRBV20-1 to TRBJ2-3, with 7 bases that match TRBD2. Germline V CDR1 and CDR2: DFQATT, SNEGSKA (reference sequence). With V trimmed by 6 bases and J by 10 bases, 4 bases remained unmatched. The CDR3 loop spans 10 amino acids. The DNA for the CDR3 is TGCAGTGCACGACTAGCAGCGCAGTATTTT. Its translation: CSARLAAQYF.

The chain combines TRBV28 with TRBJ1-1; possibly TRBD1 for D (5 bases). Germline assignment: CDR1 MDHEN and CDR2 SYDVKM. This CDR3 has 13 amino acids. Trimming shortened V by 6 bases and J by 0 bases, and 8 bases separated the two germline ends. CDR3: CASSGHMNTEAFF. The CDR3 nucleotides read TGTGCCAGCAGCGGACACATGAACACTGAAGCTTTCTTT.

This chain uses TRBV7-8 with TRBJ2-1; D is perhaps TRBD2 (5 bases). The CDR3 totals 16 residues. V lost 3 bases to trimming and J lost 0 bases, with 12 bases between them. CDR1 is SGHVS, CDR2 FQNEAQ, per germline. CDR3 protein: CASSFRRVPSYNEQFF. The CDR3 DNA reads TGTGCCAGCAGCTTTCGGCGGGTCCCCTCCTACAATGAGCAGTTCTTC.

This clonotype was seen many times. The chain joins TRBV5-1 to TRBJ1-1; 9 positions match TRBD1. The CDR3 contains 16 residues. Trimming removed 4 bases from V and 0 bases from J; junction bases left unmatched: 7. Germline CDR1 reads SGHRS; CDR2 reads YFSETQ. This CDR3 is CASSRDRVAMNTEAFF. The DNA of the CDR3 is TGCGCCAGCAGCCGGGACAGGGTGGCCATGAACACTGAAGCTTTCTTT.

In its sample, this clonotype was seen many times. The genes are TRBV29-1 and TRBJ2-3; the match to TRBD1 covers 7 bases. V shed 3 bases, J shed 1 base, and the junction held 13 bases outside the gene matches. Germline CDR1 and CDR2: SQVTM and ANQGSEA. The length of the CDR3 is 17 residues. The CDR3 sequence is CSVERWGQSRGTDTQYF. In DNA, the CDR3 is TGCAGCGTTGAGAGGTGGGGACAGTCTAGGGGCACAGATACGCAGTATTTT.

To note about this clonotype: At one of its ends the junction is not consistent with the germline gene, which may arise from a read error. CDR3 DNA: TGCTGTGCTAGAGATGCCTGGGTTTCGGCTGGGGCCAACGTCCTGACTTTC. It translates to CCARDAWVSAGANVLTF. The rearrangement uses TRBV20-1 and TRBJ2-6; D gene uncertain. The CDR3 sequence is 17 residues long. Germline V gives CDR1 DFQATT, CDR2 SNEGSKA (reference sequence).

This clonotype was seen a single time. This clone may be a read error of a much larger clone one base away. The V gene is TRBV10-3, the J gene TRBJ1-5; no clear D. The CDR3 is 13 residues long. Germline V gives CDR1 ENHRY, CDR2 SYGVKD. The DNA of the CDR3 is TGTGTCATCAAATCGCGGGTAGATCAGCCCCAGCATTTT. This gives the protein CVIKSRVDQPQHF.

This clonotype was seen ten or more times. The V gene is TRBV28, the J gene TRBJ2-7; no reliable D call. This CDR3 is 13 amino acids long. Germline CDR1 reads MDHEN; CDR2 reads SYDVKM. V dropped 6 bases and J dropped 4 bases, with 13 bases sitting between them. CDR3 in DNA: TGTGCCAGCAGAGGGTCATCCAGATACGAGCAGTACTTC. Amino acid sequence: CASRGSSRYEQYF.

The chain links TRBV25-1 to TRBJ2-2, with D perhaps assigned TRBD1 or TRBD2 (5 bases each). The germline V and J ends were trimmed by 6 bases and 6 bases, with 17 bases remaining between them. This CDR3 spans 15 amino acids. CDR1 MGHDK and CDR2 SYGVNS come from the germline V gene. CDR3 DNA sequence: TGTGCCAGCAGCAACCAGGGAGCGAGGTCCGGGGAGCTGTTTTTT. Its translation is CASSNQGARSGELFF.

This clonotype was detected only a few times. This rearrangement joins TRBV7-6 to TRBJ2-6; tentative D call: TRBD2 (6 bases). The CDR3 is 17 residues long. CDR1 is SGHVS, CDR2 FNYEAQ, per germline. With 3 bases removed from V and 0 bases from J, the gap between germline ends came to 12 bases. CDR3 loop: CASSFGTYSSGANVLTF. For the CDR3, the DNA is TGTGCCAGCAGCTTTGGGACTTATAGCTCTGGGGCCAACGTCCTGACTTTC.

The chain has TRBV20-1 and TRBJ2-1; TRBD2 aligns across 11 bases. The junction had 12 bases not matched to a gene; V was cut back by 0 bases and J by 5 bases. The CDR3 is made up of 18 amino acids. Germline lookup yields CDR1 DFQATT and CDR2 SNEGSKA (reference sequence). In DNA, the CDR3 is TGCAGTGCTAGAGATCCGGGATTAGCGGGAGGGCTTCACAATGAGCAGTTCTTC. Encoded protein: CSARDPGLAGGLHNEQFF.

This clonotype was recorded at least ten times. CDR3 in DNA: TGTGCCAGCAGTTTCCGGGACGGCAATTCACCCCTCCACTTT. Amino acid sequence: CASSFRDGNSPLHF. The V call is TRBV27, the J call TRBJ1-6, with D tentatively TRBD1 (5 bases). The CDR3 covers 14 residues. The V end was cut by 3 bases, the J end by 7 bases, with 10 bases between. Germline assignment: CDR1 MNHEY and CDR2 SMNVEV (reference sequence).

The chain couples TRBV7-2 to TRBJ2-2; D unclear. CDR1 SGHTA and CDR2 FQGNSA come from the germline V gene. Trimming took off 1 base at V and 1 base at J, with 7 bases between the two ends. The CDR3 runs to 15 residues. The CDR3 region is CASSLGYRNTGELFF. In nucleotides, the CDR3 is TGTGCCAGCAGCTTAGGATACAGGAACACCGGGGAGCTGTTTTTT.

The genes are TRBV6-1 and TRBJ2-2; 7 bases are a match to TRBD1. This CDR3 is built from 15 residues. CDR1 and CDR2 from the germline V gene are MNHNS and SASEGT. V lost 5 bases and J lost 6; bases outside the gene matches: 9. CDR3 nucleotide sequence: TGTGCCAGCAGTAAATTGACAGGGTGGCCCGGGGAGCTGTTTTTT. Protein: CASSKLTGWPGELFF.

The CDR3 DNA follows: TGTGCCAGCAGTTTTGATCTAGCGGGAAACCAAGAGACCCAGTACTTC. This codes for CASSFDLAGNQETQYF. This rearrangement joins TRBV12-3 or TRBV12-4 to TRBJ2-5; 9 bases line up with TRBD2. Unmatched junction bases numbered 5, after V lost 3 bases and J lost 0 bases. The CDR3 is 16 residues long.

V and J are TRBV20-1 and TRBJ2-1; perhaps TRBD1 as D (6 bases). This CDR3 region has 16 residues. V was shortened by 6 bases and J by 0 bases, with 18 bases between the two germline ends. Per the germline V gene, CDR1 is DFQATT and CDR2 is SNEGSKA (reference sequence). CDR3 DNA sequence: TGCAGTGCCCCGACCCCACAACAGGGCTCCTACAATGAGCAGTTCTTC. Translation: CSAPTPQQGSYNEQFF.

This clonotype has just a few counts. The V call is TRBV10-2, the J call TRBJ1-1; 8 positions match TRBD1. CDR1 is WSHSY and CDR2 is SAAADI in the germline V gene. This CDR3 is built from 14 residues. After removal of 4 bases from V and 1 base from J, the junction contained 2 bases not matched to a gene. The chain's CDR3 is CASSVDRENTEAFF. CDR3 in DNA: TGCGCCAGCAGTGTGGACAGGGAGAACACTGAAGCTTTCTTT.

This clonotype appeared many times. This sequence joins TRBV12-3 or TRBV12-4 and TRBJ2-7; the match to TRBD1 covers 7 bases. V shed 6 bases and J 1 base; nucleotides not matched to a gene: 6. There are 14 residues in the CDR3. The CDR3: CASSVQGLSYEQYF. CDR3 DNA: TGTGCCAGCAGCGTACAGGGGCTTTCCTACGAGCAGTACTTC.

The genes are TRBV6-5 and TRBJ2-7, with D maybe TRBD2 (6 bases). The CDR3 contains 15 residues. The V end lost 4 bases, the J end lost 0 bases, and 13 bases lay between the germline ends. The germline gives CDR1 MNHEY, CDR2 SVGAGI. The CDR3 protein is CASSWASETSYEQYF. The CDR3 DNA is TGTGCCAGCAGTTGGGCTAGCGAGACCTCCTACGAGCAGTACTTC.

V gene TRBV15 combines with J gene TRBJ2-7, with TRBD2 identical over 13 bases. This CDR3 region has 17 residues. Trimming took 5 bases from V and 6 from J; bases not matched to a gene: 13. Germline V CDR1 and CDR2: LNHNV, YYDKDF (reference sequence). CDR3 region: CATSLIRTSGSSGEQYF. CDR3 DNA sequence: TGTGCCACCAGCCTCATAAGGACTAGCGGGAGTTCTGGCGAGCAGTACTTC.

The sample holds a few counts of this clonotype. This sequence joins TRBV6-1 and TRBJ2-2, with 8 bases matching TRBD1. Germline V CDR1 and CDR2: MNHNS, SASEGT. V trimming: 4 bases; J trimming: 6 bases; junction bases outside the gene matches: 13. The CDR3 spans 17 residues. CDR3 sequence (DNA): TGTGCCAGCAGTGCAGACATCAGGACAGGGTCTCCCGGGGAGCTGTTTTTT. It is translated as CASSADIRTGSPGELFF.

CDR3 protein: CASSYGREQYF. The CDR3 DNA reads as TGTGCCAGCAGTTACGGCCGCGAGCAGTACTTC. The chain has TRBV6-5 and TRBJ2-7; D gene uncertain. The V gene's germline CDR1 is MNHEY and CDR2 SVGAGI. This CDR3 region has 11 residues. Trimming shortened V by 2 bases and J by 6 bases, and 5 bases separated the two germline ends.

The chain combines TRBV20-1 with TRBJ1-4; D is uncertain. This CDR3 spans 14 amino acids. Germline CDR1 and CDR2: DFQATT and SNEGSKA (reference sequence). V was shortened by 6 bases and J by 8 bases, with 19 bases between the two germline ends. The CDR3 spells CSAPGGARGEKLFF. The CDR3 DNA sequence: TGCAGTGCCCCAGGCGGAGCCCGAGGGGAAAAACTGTTTTTT.

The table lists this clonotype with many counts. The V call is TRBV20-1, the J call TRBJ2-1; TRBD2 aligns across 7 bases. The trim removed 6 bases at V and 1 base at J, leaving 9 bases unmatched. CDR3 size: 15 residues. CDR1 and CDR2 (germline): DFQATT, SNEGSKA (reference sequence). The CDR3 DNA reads TGCAGTGCACGAGGGCTGGGGGGGTCCTACAATGAGCAGTTCTTC. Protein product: CSARGLGGSYNEQFF.

The CDR3 reads CASSSLGLAGVRETQYF. The CDR3 DNA is TGCGCCAGCAGCTCCTTGGGACTAGCGGGAGTACGGGAGACCCAGTACTTC. This chain uses TRBV5-1 with TRBJ2-5; the match to TRBD2 covers 14 bases. Germline CDR1 SGHRS, CDR2 YFSETQ. CDR3 size: 17 residues. Germline trimming cut 3 bases from V and 5 bases from J; bases unmatched to any gene: 9.

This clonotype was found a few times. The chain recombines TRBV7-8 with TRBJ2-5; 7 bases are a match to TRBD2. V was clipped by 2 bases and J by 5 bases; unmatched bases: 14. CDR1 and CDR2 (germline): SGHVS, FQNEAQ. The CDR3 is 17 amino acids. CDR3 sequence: CASSLIVGVGREETQYF. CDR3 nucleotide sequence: TGTGCCAGCAGCTTAATTGTCGGGGTCGGGCGGGAGGAGACCCAGTACTTC.